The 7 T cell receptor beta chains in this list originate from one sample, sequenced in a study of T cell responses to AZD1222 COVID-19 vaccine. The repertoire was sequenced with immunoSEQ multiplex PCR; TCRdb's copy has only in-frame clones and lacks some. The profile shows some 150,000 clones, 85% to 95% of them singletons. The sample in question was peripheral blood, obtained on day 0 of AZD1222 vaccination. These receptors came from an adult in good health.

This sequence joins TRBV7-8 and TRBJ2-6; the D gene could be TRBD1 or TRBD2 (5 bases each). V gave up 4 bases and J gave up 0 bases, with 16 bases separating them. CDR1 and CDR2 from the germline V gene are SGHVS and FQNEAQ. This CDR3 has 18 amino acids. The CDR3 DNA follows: TGTGCCAGCAGCTCAACCCGGGACGGAGGCTCTGGGGCCAACGTCCTGACTTTC. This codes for CASSSTRDGGSGANVLTF.

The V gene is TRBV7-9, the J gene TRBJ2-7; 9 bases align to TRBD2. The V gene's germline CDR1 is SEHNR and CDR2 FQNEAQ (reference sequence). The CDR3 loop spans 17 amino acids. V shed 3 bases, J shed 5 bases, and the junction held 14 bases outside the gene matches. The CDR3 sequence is CASSFGTSITQLHEQYV. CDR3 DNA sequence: TGTGCCAGCAGCTTCGGGACTAGCATAACGCAGCTCCACGAGCAGTACGTC.

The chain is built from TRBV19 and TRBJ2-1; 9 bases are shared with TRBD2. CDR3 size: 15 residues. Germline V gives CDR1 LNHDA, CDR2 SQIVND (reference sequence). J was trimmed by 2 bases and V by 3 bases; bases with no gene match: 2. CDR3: CASSIRGRAYNEQFF. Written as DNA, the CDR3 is TGTGCCAGTAGTATCCGCGGGAGGGCCTACAATGAGCAGTTCTTC.

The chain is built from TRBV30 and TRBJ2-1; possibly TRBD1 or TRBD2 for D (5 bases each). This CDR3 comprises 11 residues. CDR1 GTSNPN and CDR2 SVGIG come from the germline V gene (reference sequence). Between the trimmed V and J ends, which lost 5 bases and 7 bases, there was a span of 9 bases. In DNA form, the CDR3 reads TGTGCCTGGGAGGGGCAGAATGAGCAGTTCTTC. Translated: CAWEGQNEQFF.

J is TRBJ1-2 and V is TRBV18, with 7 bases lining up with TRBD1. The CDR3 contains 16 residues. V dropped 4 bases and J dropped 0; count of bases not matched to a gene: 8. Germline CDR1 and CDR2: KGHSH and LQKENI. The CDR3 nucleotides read TGTGCCAGCTCACTATATCGACAGGGACCTAACTATGGCTACACCTTC. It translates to CASSLYRQGPNYGYTF.

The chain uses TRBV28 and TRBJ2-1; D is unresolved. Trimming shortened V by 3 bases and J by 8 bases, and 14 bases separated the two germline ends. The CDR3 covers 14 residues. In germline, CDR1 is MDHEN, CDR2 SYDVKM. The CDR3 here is CASSLGENKDEQFF. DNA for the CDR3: TGTGCCAGCAGTTTGGGCGAAAACAAGGATGAGCAGTTCTTC.

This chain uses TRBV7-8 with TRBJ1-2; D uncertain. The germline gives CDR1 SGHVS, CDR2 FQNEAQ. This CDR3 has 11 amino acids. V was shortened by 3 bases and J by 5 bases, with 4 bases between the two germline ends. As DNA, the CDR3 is TGTGCCAGCAGCTTGACTTATGGCTACACCTTC. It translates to CASSLTYGYTF.